Listed below are T cell receptor beta chains from one sample, sequenced in a study of glioma-infiltrating T cells. TCRdb re-derived calls from the multiplex PCR reads in MiXCR, one entry per CDR3 protein. The sample lists about 110,000 distinct CDR3 sequences; about 25% were seen once. The sample taken for sequencing was glioma tissue, nonneoplastic brain tissue, or PBMCs (not recorded which). These receptors came from a human donor with low-grade glioma or glioblastoma, undergoing nonglioma brain surgery, or in good health (not recorded which). Both conserved end residues are part of each CDR3. D genes are given only for firm matches. Where a row states a size, it is once, few, many or the class of an expanded clone; other rows omit it.

d_call j_call v_call clone_size cdr3_aa cdr3_nt
TRBD1 TRBJ2-3 TRBV7-9 few CASSSITGEPDTQYF TGTGCCAGCAGCTCTATAACAGGGGAACCAGATACGCAGTATTTT
- TRBJ2-7 TRBV7-2 - CASSLGQPYSYEQYF TGTGCCAGCAGCTTAGGGCAGCCATACTCCTACGAGCAGTACTTC
- TRBJ1-2 TRBV12-3/TRBV12-4 many CASSLSAGENYGYTF TGTGCCAGCAGTTTATCGGCAGGAGAGAACTATGGCTACACCTTC
- TRBJ2-1 TRBV6-5 few CASRDSYEQFF TGTGCCAGCAGGGACTCCTATGAGCAGTTCTTC
- TRBJ1-1 TRBV7-3 many CASSPRAGAGTEAFF TGTGCCAGCAGCCCAAGGGCAGGGGCGGGAACTGAAGCTTTCTTT
- TRBJ1-5 TRBV6-6 many CASSYSTGNFNNILQPQHF TGTGCCAGCAGTTACTCGACGGGTAACTTTAATAATATATTACAGCCCCAGCATTTT
- TRBJ1-2 TRBV24-1 many CATSETTVNGYTF TGTGCCACCAGTGAGACAACGGTCAATGGCTACACCTTC
TRBD2 TRBJ2-5 TRBV28 - CASSLRLATKETQYF TGTGCCAGCAGCTTACGACTAGCGACAAAAGAGACCCAGTACTTC
- TRBJ1-2 TRBV19 - CASSMVGQPYGYTF TGTGCCAGTAGTATGGTAGGGCAACCATATGGCTACACCTTC
TRBD1 TRBJ2-3 TRBV2 many CASSPPGQTTDTQYF TGTGCCAGCAGCCCCCCGGGACAGACCACAGATACGCAGTATTTT